The 29 T cell receptor beta chains reported below all come from one sample, sequenced in a study of T cell responses to AZD1222 COVID-19 vaccine. Sequenced by immunoSEQ multiplex PCR; TCRdb stores in-frame clones only, minus some. The sample carries 120,000 or so clones, 70% to 90% recorded once. The sample in question was peripheral blood, obtained on day 0 of AZD1222 vaccination. The source of these receptors is an adult in good health.

This chain uses TRBV9 with TRBJ1-1, with a weak D call TRBD1 (5 bases). CDR3 length: 16 amino acids. Germline V gene data show CDR1 as SGDLS and CDR2 as YYNGEE. Trimming pared 0 bases from V and 1 base from J, leaving 13 bases between. In DNA, the CDR3 is TGTGCCAGCAGCGTAGCCCCGTTCGACAGGAACACTGAAGCTTTCTTT. Amino acid sequence: CASSVAPFDRNTEAFF.

The rearrangement uses TRBV24-1 and TRBJ2-5; 7 bases match TRBD1. V gave up 4 bases and J gave up 2 bases; unmatched junction bases: 3. The CDR3 contains 14 residues. Germline V gives CDR1 KGHDR, CDR2 SFDVKD. CDR3 bases: TGTGCCACCAGTGAGCCGGGACAGCAAGAGACCCAGTACTTC. Its translation is CATSEPGQQETQYF.

The V call is TRBV12-3 or TRBV12-4, the J call TRBJ2-1; D is unclear. The CDR3 has 13 residues. Deletions cut 4 bases from V and 2 bases from J, with 6 bases between. As DNA, the CDR3 is TGTGCCAGCAGTTCCCAACCCTACAATGAGCAGTTCTTC. Protein sequence: CASSSQPYNEQFF.

This chain links TRBV6-5 with TRBJ1-2; no clear D. In germline, CDR1 is MNHEY, CDR2 SVGAGI. The CDR3 is 14 amino acids. With 5 bases removed from V and 4 bases from J, the gap between germline ends came to 14 bases. CDR3 bases: TGTGCCAGCAGTCCACGGCGGCAGATCTATGGCTACACCTTC. Translating gives CASSPRRQIYGYTF.

The V gene is TRBV7-2, the J gene TRBJ1-5, with D hard to call. V was clipped by 4 bases and J by 5 bases, with 21 bases between them. The CDR3 runs 17 residues. Germline V gene data show CDR1 as SGHTA and CDR2 as FQGNSA. This CDR3 is CASSSPLLNGADQPQHF. The CDR3 DNA reads TGTGCCAGCAGCTCCCCCCTACTGAACGGCGCGGATCAGCCCCAGCATTTT.

This chain joins TRBV23-1 and TRBJ2-7, with a possible D match to TRBD1 (5 bases). TRBV23-1 is labeled an ORF, and its function is uncertain. V dropped 2 bases and J dropped 4 bases, with 12 bases sitting between them. The CDR3 runs 14 residues. The CDR3 loop is CASSQSRVIYEQYF. In DNA, the CDR3 is TGCGCCAGCAGTCAAAGCAGGGTCATTTACGAGCAGTACTTC.

The CDR3 DNA reads TGTGCCAGCAGTCTCGGGACAGGGGGCAGCGCACCCCTCCACTTT. It is translated as CASSLGTGGSAPLHF. The chain is built from TRBV25-1 and TRBJ1-6, with 12 bases matching TRBD1. V was pared by 5 bases and J by 11 bases, with 7 bases of the junction left unmatched. The germline V gene has CDR1 MGHDK and CDR2 SYGVNS. CDR3 length: 15 amino acids.

The chain joins TRBV10-3 to TRBJ2-7, with TRBD2 matching over 11 bases. This CDR3 spans 13 amino acids. The V and J ends lost 7 bases and 5 bases, in that order; junction bases with no gene match: 4. CDR1 and CDR2 (germline): ENHRY, SYGVKD. The CDR3, as DNA: TGTGCCATCACTAGCGGGAGGAGTAACGAGCAGTACTTC. Its translation is CAITSGRSNEQYF.

V gene TRBV3-1 (or the pseudogene TRBV3-2) combines with J gene TRBJ1-5, with a possible D match to TRBD1 (6 bases). CDR1 is LGHDT and CDR2 is YNNKEL in the germline V gene (reference sequence). The CDR3 contains 15 residues. V dropped 0 bases and J dropped 3 bases, with 9 bases sitting between them. The CDR3 coding sequence is TGTGCCAGCAGCCAAGACGGGGGCTTCAATCAGCCCCAGCATTTT. Its protein is CASSQDGGFNQPQHF.

The chain couples TRBV19 to TRBJ2-7; D not certain. Germline lookup yields CDR1 LNHDA and CDR2 SQIVND (reference sequence). The germline V and J ends were trimmed by 11 bases and 2 bases, with 7 bases remaining between them. The CDR3 has 10 amino acids. The CDR3 loop reads CAFFPYEQYF. The CDR3 DNA reads as TGTGCCTTTTTCCCCTACGAGCAGTACTTC.

This chain connects TRBV19 to TRBJ2-2; 8 nucleotides line up with TRBD1. Per the germline V gene, CDR1 is LNHDA and CDR2 is SQIVND (reference sequence). The length of the CDR3 is 14 residues. V dropped 5 bases and J dropped 6; count of bases not matched to a gene: 5. The CDR3 DNA reads as TGTGCCAGTAGTGTACTGGACAGGGCCGGGGAGCTGTTTTTT. Residues: CASSVLDRAGELFF.

The chain couples TRBV29-1 to TRBJ2-7; TRBD1 agrees at 10 bases. This CDR3 spans 12 amino acids. V was clipped by 6 bases and J by 7 bases; unmatched bases: 6. CDR1 is SQVTM and CDR2 is ANQGSEA in the germline V gene. This chain's CDR3 is CSVRTGGREQYF. In DNA, the CDR3 is TGCAGCGTCCGGACAGGGGGACGTGAGCAGTACTTC.

This clone was observed once. The V call is TRBV9, the J call TRBJ2-1, with TRBD1 matching over 9 bases. J lost 7 bases, V lost 4 bases, and 6 bases had no gene match. The CDR3 contains 14 residues. Germline lookup yields CDR1 SGDLS and CDR2 YYNGEE. CDR3: CASSLLGTGNEQFF. In nucleotides, the CDR3 is TGTGCCAGCAGCCTGCTGGGGACAGGGAATGAGCAGTTCTTC.

The chain uses TRBV6-2 or TRBV6-3 and TRBJ1-6; D gene unclear. Germline V gene sequence: CDR1 MNHEY, CDR2 SVGEGT. Between the trimmed V and J ends, which lost 2 bases and 8 bases, there was a span of 10 bases. The CDR3 covers 14 residues. The CDR3 DNA is TGTGCCAGCAGTTACGGCTCAAGGGATTCACCCCTCCACTTT. Its translation is CASSYGSRDSPLHF.

The V call is TRBV4-1, the J call TRBJ2-7; a possible D gene is TRBD2 (7 bases). The CDR3 is made up of 17 amino acids. Germline V gene data show CDR1 as MGHRA and CDR2 as YSYEKL. V lost 4 bases to trimming and J lost 3 bases, with 22 bases between them. CDR3 residues: CASSLGGGGSGDYEQYF. CDR3 nucleotide sequence: TGCGCCAGCAGCCTCGGAGGGGGGGGCTCAGGGGACTACGAGCAGTACTTC.

This clone was seen just once. This chain uses TRBV27 with TRBJ1-5; D not resolved. Germline V CDR1 and CDR2: MNHEY, SMNVEV (reference sequence). Trimming removed 2 bases at V and 3 bases at J, with 5 bases between. The CDR3 has 13 residues. The CDR3 DNA reads TGTGCCAGCAGTTTAATTACCAATCAGCCCCAGCATTTT. It specifies CASSLITNQPQHF.

The chain links TRBV7-9 to TRBJ2-5, with D maybe TRBD2 (5 bases). The CDR3 contains 14 residues. Germline loops: CDR1 SEHNR, CDR2 FQNEAQ (reference sequence). V lost 4 bases and J lost 2, with 11 bases in between. Written as DNA, the CDR3 is TGTGCCAGCAGCTGGACTCTGAATCAAGAGACCCAGTACTTC. Encoded protein: CASSWTLNQETQYF.

The rearrangement joins TRBV5-6 to TRBJ1-6; D remains unclear. There are 16 residues in the CDR3. Germline V lookup: CDR1 SGHDT, CDR2 YYEEEE. Trimming shortened V by 4 bases and J by 0 bases, and 11 bases separated the two germline ends. The CDR3 region is CASSPRLYSYNSPLHF. CDR3 nucleotides: TGTGCCAGCAGCCCAAGGCTTTACTCCTATAATTCACCCCTCCACTTT.

V and J are TRBV5-1 and TRBJ2-3; D might be TRBD2 (5 bases). Germline V gene lookup returns CDR1 SGHRS and CDR2 YFSETQ. The CDR3 contains 14 residues. Trimming removed 5 bases at V and 1 base at J, with 11 bases between. In DNA form, the CDR3 reads TGCGCCAGCAGAAGGGAGTTTGGCACAGATACGCAGTATTTT. It is translated as CASRREFGTDTQYF.

This chain connects TRBV27 to TRBJ2-7, with unresolved D. Trimming stripped 0 bases from V and 6 bases from J, with 9 bases between. CDR1 MNHEY and CDR2 SMNVEV come from the germline V gene (reference sequence). This CDR3 has 13 residues. CDR3 sequence: CASSLSSGREQYF. DNA of the CDR3: TGTGCCAGCAGTTTATCGTCGGGTCGCGAGCAGTACTTC.

CDR3 DNA: TGTGCCAGCAGTGAGAATAGCGGGAGTTTAGGCGAGCAGTACTTC. This sequence encodes CASSENSGSLGEQYF. The rearrangement uses TRBV6-4 and TRBJ2-7, with 9 nucleotides matching TRBD2. In germline, CDR1 is MRHNA, CDR2 SNTAGT. V was clipped by 3 bases and J by 6 bases; unmatched bases: 9. There are 15 residues in the CDR3.

This chain joins TRBV11-3 and TRBJ1-3; 9 nucleotides match TRBD1. Germline CDR1 reads SGHNT; CDR2 reads YENEEA. V trimming: 6 bases; J trimming: 2 bases; junction bases outside the gene matches: 5. The CDR3 has 15 amino acids. The CDR3 DNA is TGTGCCAGCAGTTGGACAGGGGTTCCTGGAAACACCATATATTTT. Protein: CASSWTGVPGNTIYF.

V usage is TRBV11-3 and J usage is TRBJ2-3; D gene ambiguous. Trimming shortened V by 1 base and J by 4 bases, and 6 bases separated the two germline ends. The CDR3 covers 13 residues. Germline-derived CDR1 and CDR2 are SGHNT and YENEEA. The CDR3 is CASSLGSSDTQYF. CDR3 DNA sequence: TGTGCCAGCAGCTTAGGAAGCTCAGATACGCAGTATTTT.

This chain connects TRBV7-2 to TRBJ2-5, with D perhaps TRBD2 (5 bases). The CDR3 spans 15 residues. The V and J ends lost 1 base and 5 bases respectively, with 14 bases between them. CDR1 and CDR2 from the germline V gene are SGHTA and FQGNSA. The CDR3 DNA reads TGTGCCAGCAGCTTAGAGGCGGCCCCGGGGGAGACCCAGTACTTC. It translates to CASSLEAAPGETQYF.

The rearrangement joins TRBV29-1 to TRBJ2-7; the match to TRBD2 covers 10 bases. Trimming cost V 6 bases and J 1 base; bases outside gene matches: 3. This CDR3 has 13 amino acids. Germline CDR1 and CDR2: SQVTM and ANQGSEA. CDR3 amino acids: CSVRLAGSYEQYF. DNA of the CDR3: TGCAGCGTCAGACTAGCGGGTTCCTACGAGCAGTACTTC.

The rearrangement joins TRBV10-3 to TRBJ2-7, with 7 bases fitting TRBD2. The germline V gene has CDR1 ENHRY and CDR2 SYGVKD. Trimming removed 6 bases from V and 3 bases from J; junction bases left unmatched: 11. This CDR3 spans 15 amino acids. CDR3 protein: CAIRVGAGNSYEQYF. The CDR3 region has the DNA TGTGCCATCAGGGTTGGAGCGGGAAATAGCTACGAGCAGTACTTC.

The rearrangement joins TRBV29-1 to TRBJ2-1; 9 bases are a match to TRBD2. With V trimmed by 7 bases and J by 7 bases, 23 bases remained unmatched. Germline assignment: CDR1 SQVTM and CDR2 ANQGSEA. This CDR3 is built from 18 residues. CDR3: CSGPMSCVSASGDNEQFF. The CDR3 DNA reads TGCAGCGGTCCCATGTCTTGTGTGTCGGCTAGCGGGGATAATGAGCAGTTCTTC.

This clone occurred a few times. The J gene is TRBJ2-3, the V gene TRBV4-2; TRBD2 aligns across 9 bases. The V segment lost 0 bases and the J segment 4 bases; nucleotides outside the gene matches: 2. Germline assignment: CDR1 LGHNA and CDR2 YNFKEQ. CDR3 size: 15 residues. The CDR3 nucleotides are TGTGCCAGCAGCCAAGATACTAGCGGGTCAGATACGCAGTATTTT. Amino acid sequence: CASSQDTSGSDTQYF.

The chain carries TRBV28 and TRBJ1-1; 7 nucleotides line up with TRBD1. This CDR3 is 15 amino acids long. Germline V gene data show CDR1 as MDHEN and CDR2 as SYDVKM. Unmatched junction bases numbered 4, after V lost 3 bases and J lost 0 bases. The CDR3 DNA is TGTGCCAGCAGTTTCCCGGACAGGTTGAACACTGAAGCTTTCTTT. Amino acid sequence: CASSFPDRLNTEAFF.